Listed below are T cell receptor beta chains from one sample, sequenced in a study of blood T cell repertoires in COVID-19. Assay used: immunoSEQ multiplex PCR; TCRdb lists only in-frame clones, some missing. This table holds approximately 310,000 clones, 87% found once. Sequences were obtained from peripheral blood. The receptors originated from a man aged 45-65 years with active or convalescent COVID-19. The CDR3 runs from the conserved cysteine through the conserved F or W. Fields, in order: V gene, J gene, CDR3 protein.

TRBV4-2,TRBJ1-1,CASSQESHMNTEAFF
TRBV28,TRBJ1-3,CASSWEQGAGNTIYF
TRBV7-7,TRBJ1-1,CASSSRRARNTEAFF
TRBV29-1,TRBJ2-5,CSVPRRGQETQYF
TRBV5-5,TRBJ2-7,CASSLNPGTLYYEQYF
TRBV4-2,TRBJ2-7,CASSQGQSSISYEQYF
TRBV5-4,TRBJ1-4,CASSLSTDSEKLFF
TRBV12-3/TRBV12-4,TRBJ1-1,CASSYGGDSEAFF
TRBV9,TRBJ1-2,CASSVAFTGASENYGYTF
TRBV7-9,TRBJ1-5,CASSLGQYQPQHF
TRBV7-8,TRBJ2-2,CASSFGRGPKGSTGELFF
TRBV7-2,TRBJ1-5,CASSQIQDQPQHF
TRBV29-1,TRBJ1-4,CSVVMPSGNEKLFF